This T cell receptor (beta chain) appears in the sequencing data of a study of blood T cell repertoires in COVID-19. How the authors handled the data: Quantification of nucleated cells was approximated via reference gene primer amplification. The data were produced by immunoSEQ multiplex PCR, yet TCRdb's version contains in-frame clones alone and is incomplete. That table supplies the V and J calls and clone size; D and trimming were determined from the DNA. The sample lists some 330,000 clones, approximately 89% occurring once. The CDR3 extends over 15 amino acids. Germline V CDR1 and CDR2: KGHSH, LQKENI. The trim removed 5 bases at V and 2 bases at J, leaving 6 bases unmatched. This study enrolled people aged about 18 to 90 from roughly 24 US geographic areas.

The J gene is TRBJ1-5, the V gene TRBV18; 7 nucleotides align to TRBD1. The clonotype originates from a man aged 40-50 years in a cohort exposed to, infected with or recovered from COVID-19 (not recorded which). Sequenced material: PBMCs or T cells enriched from blood (not recorded which). CDR3 in amino acids: CASSRGHQGNQPQHF. The CDR3 nucleotides are TGTGCCAGCTCAAGGGGGCATCAGGGCAATCAGCCCCAGCATTTT.